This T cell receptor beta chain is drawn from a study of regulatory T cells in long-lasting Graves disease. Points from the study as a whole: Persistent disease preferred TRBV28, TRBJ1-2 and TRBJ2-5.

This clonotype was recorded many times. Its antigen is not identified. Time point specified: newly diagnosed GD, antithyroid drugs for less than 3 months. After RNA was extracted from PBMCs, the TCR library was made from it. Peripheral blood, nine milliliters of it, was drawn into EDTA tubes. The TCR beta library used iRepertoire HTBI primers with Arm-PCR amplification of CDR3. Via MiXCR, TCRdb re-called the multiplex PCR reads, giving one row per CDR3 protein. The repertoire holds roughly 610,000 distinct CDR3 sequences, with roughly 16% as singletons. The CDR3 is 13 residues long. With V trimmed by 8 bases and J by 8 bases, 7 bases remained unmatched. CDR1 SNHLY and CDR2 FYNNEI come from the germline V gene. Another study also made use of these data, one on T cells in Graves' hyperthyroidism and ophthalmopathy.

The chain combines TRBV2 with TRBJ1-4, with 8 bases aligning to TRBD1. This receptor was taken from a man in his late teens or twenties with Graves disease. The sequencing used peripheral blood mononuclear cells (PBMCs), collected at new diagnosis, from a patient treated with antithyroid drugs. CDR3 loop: CASRRTGREKLFF. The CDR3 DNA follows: TGTGCCAGCCGAAGGACAGGGAGGGAAAAACTGTTTTTT. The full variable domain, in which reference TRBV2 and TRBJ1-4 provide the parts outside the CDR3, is EPEVTQTPSHQVTQMGQEVILRCVPISNHLYFYWYRQILGQKVEFLVSFYNNEISEKSEIFDDQFSVERPDGSNFTLKIRSTKLEDSAMYFCASRRTGREKLFFGSGTQLSVL.